This T cell receptor beta chain was identified in a study of blood T cell repertoires in COVID-19. The repertoire was sequenced with immunoSEQ multiplex PCR; TCRdb's copy has only in-frame clones and lacks some. The sample holds under 400,000 clones, around 89% seen once. The Seattle patients joined while their infection was active and were tracked longitudinally afterward. V lost 6 bases, J lost 0 bases, and 7 bases stayed unmatched. The germline gives CDR1 SQVTM, CDR2 ANQGSEA. This CDR3 has 14 residues. The receptor was isolated from a woman aged 25 to 39 with COVID-19, enrolled during active disease. Material: peripheral blood. V usage is TRBV29-1 and J usage is TRBJ2-7, with 8 bases fitting TRBD1. CDR3 residues: CSVDRTGSSYEQYF. For the CDR3, the DNA is TGCAGCGTGGACAGGACAGGGAGCTCCTACGAGCAGTACTTC.